Sequencing of this T cell receptor beta chain was carried out in a study of blood T cell repertoires in COVID-19. Trimming left V 7 bases short and J 0 bases short, with 22 bases between. The CDR3 covers 17 residues. The V gene's germline CDR1 is SGHVT and CDR2 SQSDAQ. Clones were read by immunoSEQ multiplex PCR, and TCRdb kept only the in-frame ones, dropping some. The data contain over 95,000 clones, more than 70% of them singletons. The receptor's source is a woman aged 55-69 years with COVID-19, enrolled during active disease. The chain carries TRBV7-4 and TRBJ2-7; possibly TRBD2 for D (7 bases). The sample was peripheral blood. This chain's CDR3 is CASTLGGAGIGSYEQYF. The CDR3 nucleotides read TGTGCCAGCACCCTAGGGGGGGCAGGGATTGGCTCCTACGAGCAGTACTTC.